This TCR beta chain was documented in a study of cytomegalovirus exposure and HLA in healthy donors. The validation cohort, a group of 120 subjects, included the donors and was separate from the roughly 620-subject first cohort. The CDR3 totals 13 residues. Clones were read by immunoSEQ multiplex PCR, and TCRdb kept only the in-frame ones, dropping some. The sample yields about 140,000 clones, roughly 86% seen once. Sequenced material: PBMCs. The TCR comes from a man younger than 30 in good health and CMV-seropositive. This chain links TRBV21-1 with TRBJ1-2; the table gives TRBD1 as D, unverified against the DNA. TRBV21-1 is a known pseudogene. CDR3 DNA: TGTGCCACTCCAACAGGGGTTGGTGTTGGCTACACCTTC. This codes for CATPTGVGVGYTF.